This T cell receptor (beta chain) was recovered during a study of T cell changes during pregnancy in multiple sclerosis. Assay: immunoSEQ multiplex PCR; the TCRdb copy retains only in-frame clones and omits some. The sample shows more than 55,000 clones, less than 95% of them seen only once. The germline CDR1 and CDR2 sequences are MDHEN and SYDVKM. The CDR3 is 13 amino acids. V shed 8 bases and J 3 bases; nucleotides not matched to a gene: 7. Here the sequenced sample was peripheral blood, taken in the first trimester of pregnancy. The chain employs TRBV28 and TRBJ2-7, with TRBD1 matching over 7 bases. The TCR sequence derives from a female donor in good health, enrolled as a control in a pregnancy study. The CDR3 sequence is CASSTDRDYEQYF. CDR3 DNA: TGTGCCAGCTCAACCGACAGGGACTACGAGCAGTACTTC.